This entry lists 20 T cell receptor beta chains sequenced from one sample in a study of Graves' ophthalmopathy and Graves' hyperthyroidism. Amplification targeted the TCR beta CDR3 regions, with RNA transcripts as the source material. HTBI primers were employed in first-round RT-PCR, then a second-round multiplex PCR followed. One entry per CDR3 protein, called by TCRdb with MiXCR from the multiplex PCR reads. The sample includes about 620,000 distinct CDR3 sequences, over 20% seen only once; the top ten take around 6.9%. Sequencing was carried out using peripheral blood. These receptors were obtained from a woman younger than 30 with stable Graves' hyperthyroidism. Some clones in this sample may be carry-over from other donors' samples.

The gene calls are TRBV15 and TRBJ1-1; 8 bases map to TRBD1. The germline V gene has CDR1 LNHNV and CDR2 YYDKDF (reference sequence). The CDR3 covers 17 residues. With V trimmed by 0 bases and J by 4 bases, 10 bases remained unmatched. The CDR3 protein is CATSRDTTGAGSTEAFF. The CDR3 coding sequence is TGTGCCACCAGCAGAGACACGACAGGGGCGGGTAGCACTGAAGCTTTCTTT.

Worth noting for this clonotype: This may arise from a read error, as a much more abundant clone is one base away. The chain couples TRBV4-2 to TRBJ2-7; 7 positions agree with TRBD2. V lost 4 bases and J lost 3; bases outside the gene matches: 12. CDR1 and CDR2 from the germline V gene are LGHNA and YNFKEQ. This CDR3 has 16 amino acids. CDR3 sequence reads: CASSRHGGGSYYEQYF. The CDR3 nucleotides are TGTGCCAGCAGCCGGCATGGCGGGGGTTCCTACTACGAGCAGTACTTC.

The sample holds many counts of this clonotype. The chain recombines TRBV20-1 with TRBJ1-5; D perhaps matches TRBD1 (5 bases). The CDR3 loop spans 13 amino acids. V gave up 3 bases and J gave up 5 bases, with 11 bases separating them. The germline CDR1 and CDR2 sequences are DFQATT and SNEGSKA (reference sequence). The CDR3 protein is CSARGQADQPQHF. In DNA, the CDR3 is TGCAGTGCTAGGGGGCAAGCCGATCAGCCCCAGCATTTT.

The chain links TRBV4-2 to TRBJ2-5; D not resolved. With 1 base removed from V and 1 base from J, the gap between germline ends came to 13 bases. Per germline, CDR1 LGHNA and CDR2 YNFKEQ. The CDR3 is 16 amino acids. The CDR3 is CASSQAVVGSQETQYF. CDR3 in DNA: TGTGCCAGCAGCCAAGCGGTTGTAGGGTCCCAAGAGACCCAGTACTTC.

Many counts were recorded for this clonotype. The rearrangement links TRBV2 to TRBJ1-2, with TRBD1 identical over 9 bases. This CDR3 contains 14 residues. V shed 4 bases and J 3 bases; nucleotides not matched to a gene: 3. The germline gives CDR1 SNHLY, CDR2 FYNNEI. The CDR3: CASSGTGDYYGYTF. The CDR3 DNA follows: TGTGCCAGCAGTGGGACAGGGGACTACTATGGCTACACCTTC.

The chain's CDR3 is CASSQPVAGNHEQYF. The CDR3 DNA follows: TGCGCCAGCAGCCAGCCCGTGGCAGGGAATCACGAGCAGTACTTC. The chain carries TRBV4-1 and TRBJ2-7; a weak D match, TRBD1 (5 bases). In germline, CDR1 is MGHRA, CDR2 YSYEKL. This CDR3 has 15 amino acids. V lost 3 bases to trimming and J lost 5 bases, with 17 bases between them.

Ten or more counts support this clonotype. CDR3 amino acids: CASSAVSNGNSPLHF. CDR3 coding DNA: TGCGCCAGCAGCGCCGTATCGAATGGTAATTCACCCCTCCACTTT. The chain employs TRBV5-1 and TRBJ1-6; the D is unclear. V shed 4 bases and J shed 6 bases, with 14 bases lying between them. This CDR3 region has 15 residues. The germline CDR1 and CDR2 sequences are SGHRS and YFSETQ.

The rearrangement uses TRBV12-3 or TRBV12-4 and TRBJ2-7, with TRBD2 identical over 9 bases. This CDR3 contains 16 residues. Trimming removed 4 bases from V and 3 bases from J; junction bases left unmatched: 10. CDR3 in DNA: TGTGCCAGCAGTTCCTGGGATAGCGGGGGCCTCTACGAGCAGTACTTC. Its translation: CASSSWDSGGLYEQYF.

This clonotype was seen repeatedly, ten times or more. J is TRBJ2-7 and V is TRBV28; 9 bases are shared with TRBD1. This CDR3 region has 13 residues. V shed 10 bases, J shed 4 bases, and the junction held 8 bases outside the gene matches. Germline CDR1 is MDHEN and CDR2 is SYDVKM. CDR3 region: CAIGAGQGYEQYF. CDR3 bases: TGTGCCATAGGGGCGGGACAGGGTTACGAGCAGTACTTC.

This clonotype was recorded a few times. The CDR3 region has the DNA TGTGCCAGCAGCTTAGGCTGGGACAGGGAGGATTATGGCTACACCTTC. Residues: CASSLGWDREDYGYTF. This rearrangement joins TRBV11-1 to TRBJ1-2; 9 bases agree with TRBD1. CDR1 is SGHAT and CDR2 is FQDESV in the germline V gene (reference sequence). V lost 1 base to trimming and J lost 5 bases; unmatched junction nucleotides: 8. This CDR3 spans 16 amino acids.

The chain joins TRBV2 to TRBJ2-2; 8 nucleotides match TRBD2. The germline V gene has CDR1 SNHLY and CDR2 FYNNEI. This CDR3 is 12 amino acids long. V gave up 7 bases and J gave up 6 bases; unmatched junction bases: 1. The CDR3 reads CASKRGSGELFF. CDR3 DNA: TGTGCCAGCAAGCGGGGGTCCGGGGAGCTGTTTTTT.

At least ten counts were recorded for this clonotype. The chain couples TRBV10-3 to TRBJ1-1, with unresolved D. This CDR3 comprises 14 residues. Trimming pared 3 bases from V and 4 bases from J, leaving 12 bases between. CDR1 and CDR2 (germline): ENHRY, SYGVKD. DNA for the CDR3: TGTGCCATCAGTGAAGAGGGAAGGGCCACTGAAGCTTTCTTT. Its translation: CAISEEGRATEAFF.

The sample holds many counts of this clonotype. The rearrangement uses TRBV12-3 or TRBV12-4 and TRBJ2-7; 7 positions agree with TRBD1. This CDR3 region has 14 residues. V trimming: 6 bases; J trimming: 2 bases; junction bases outside the gene matches: 7. CDR3 loop: CASRLRDRTYEQYF. The CDR3 DNA sequence: TGTGCCAGCAGACTCCGGGACAGAACCTACGAGCAGTACTTC.

The chain uses TRBV7-8 and TRBJ1-6, with D possibly TRBD1 on 6 matching bases. The CDR3 spans 17 residues. Deletions cut 0 bases from V and 5 bases from J, with 14 bases between. Germline values: CDR1 SGHVS, CDR2 FQNEAQ. Here the CDR3 DNA reads TGTGCCAGCAGCTTAGCGCTTCTAGGGGGGCATAATTCACCCCTCCACTTT. Translated: CASSLALLGGHNSPLHF.

The chain links TRBV12-3 or TRBV12-4 to TRBJ1-3, with 8 bases that match TRBD1. The CDR3 has 13 amino acids. Trimming took 3 bases from V and 8 from J; bases not matched to a gene: 3. This chain's CDR3 is CASSLGQADTIYF. CDR3 coding DNA: TGTGCCAGCAGTTTGGGACAGGCGGACACCATATATTTT.

V usage is TRBV12-3 or TRBV12-4 and J usage is TRBJ1-3; unclear D gene. The CDR3 spans 16 residues. Trimming took off 6 bases at V and 4 bases at J, with 19 bases between the two ends. This CDR3 reads CASSDPLIWEGNTIYF. The CDR3 bases are TGTGCCAGCAGCGATCCCTTAATTTGGGAAGGAAACACCATATATTTT.

This clonotype was recorded many times. CDR3 DNA sequence: TGTGCCAGCAGTGCGTACAGGGTCCGAGAGACCCAGTACTTC. This gives the protein CASSAYRVRETQYF. The chain couples TRBV6-1 to TRBJ2-5; D perhaps matches TRBD1 (6 bases). Germline V gene data show CDR1 as MNHNS and CDR2 as SASEGT. The V gene lost 4 bases and the J gene lost 4 bases, with 13 bases spanning the gap. CDR3 length: 14 amino acids.

This clonotype showed up many times. This may come from a read error, since a much larger clone is one base off. The J gene is TRBJ2-7, the V gene TRBV10-3; 9 nucleotides match TRBD1. The CDR3 loop spans 13 amino acids. Germline V gene lookup returns CDR1 ENHRY and CDR2 SYGVKD. The CDR3 is CAISPGTGYERYF. The CDR3 DNA follows: TGTGCCATCAGTCCCGGGACAGGGTACGAGCGGTACTTC.

In its sample, this clonotype was seen many times. V is TRBV6-2 or TRBV6-3 and J is TRBJ2-7; no reliable D call. In germline, CDR1 is MNHEY, CDR2 SVGEGT. The length of the CDR3 is 13 residues. The V gene lost 9 bases and the J gene lost 1 base, with 13 bases spanning the gap. The CDR3 loop reads CASIFSRSYEQYF. The CDR3 DNA is TGTGCCAGTATCTTCAGCAGGTCCTACGAGCAGTACTTC.

The chain links TRBV5-6 to TRBJ2-7, with 13 bases aligning to TRBD2. There are 16 residues in the CDR3. Germline values: CDR1 SGHDT, CDR2 YYEEEE. V shed 0 bases and J 3 bases; nucleotides not matched to a gene: 3. CDR3 DNA: TGTGCCAGCAGCTTGGAACTAGCGGGAGGGAACTACGAGCAGTACTTC. This gives the protein CASSLELAGGNYEQYF.